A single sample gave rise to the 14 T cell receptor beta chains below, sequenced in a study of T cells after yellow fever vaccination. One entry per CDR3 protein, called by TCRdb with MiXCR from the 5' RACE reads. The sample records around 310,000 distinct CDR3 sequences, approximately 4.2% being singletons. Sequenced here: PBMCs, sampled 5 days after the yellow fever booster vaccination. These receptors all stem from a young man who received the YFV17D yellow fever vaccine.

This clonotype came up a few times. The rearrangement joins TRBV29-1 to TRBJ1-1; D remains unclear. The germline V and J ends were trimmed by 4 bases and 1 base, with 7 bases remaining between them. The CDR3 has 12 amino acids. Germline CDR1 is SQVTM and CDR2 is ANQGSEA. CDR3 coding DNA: TGCAGCGTTGTGGAAGGGAACACTGAAGCTTTCTTT. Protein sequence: CSVVEGNTEAFF.

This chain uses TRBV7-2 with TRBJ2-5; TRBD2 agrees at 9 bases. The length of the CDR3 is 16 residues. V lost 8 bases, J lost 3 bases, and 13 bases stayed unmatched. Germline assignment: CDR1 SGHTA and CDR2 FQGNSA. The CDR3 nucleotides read TGTGCCAGCGGCCTCCGGGGCGGGGGGGCGGAAGAGACCCAGTACTTC. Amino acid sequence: CASGLRGGGAEETQYF.

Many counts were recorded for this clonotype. CDR3 DNA: TGTGCCAGCAGCGTCCGACAGGGAAAAACCGGGGAGCTGTTTTTT. This encodes CASSVRQGKTGELFF. The genes are TRBV9 and TRBJ2-2, with 7 bases lining up with TRBD1. Trimming cost V 2 bases and J 5 bases; bases outside gene matches: 6. The CDR3 loop spans 15 amino acids. The germline V gene has CDR1 SGDLS and CDR2 YYNGEE.

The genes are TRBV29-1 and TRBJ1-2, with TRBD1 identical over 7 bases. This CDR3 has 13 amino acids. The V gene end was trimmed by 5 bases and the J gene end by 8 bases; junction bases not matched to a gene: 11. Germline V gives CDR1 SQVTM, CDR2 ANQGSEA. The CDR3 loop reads CSVYSDRDRGYTF. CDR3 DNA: TGCAGCGTTTATTCAGACAGGGATCGGGGCTACACCTTC.

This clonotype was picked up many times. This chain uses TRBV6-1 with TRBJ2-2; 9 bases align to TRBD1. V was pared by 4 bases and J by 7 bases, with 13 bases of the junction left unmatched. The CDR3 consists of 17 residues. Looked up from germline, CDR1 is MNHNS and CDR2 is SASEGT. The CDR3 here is CASSAITGGVNYGELFF. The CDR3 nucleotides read TGTGCCAGCAGTGCGATAACAGGGGGCGTCAATTACGGGGAGCTGTTTTTT.

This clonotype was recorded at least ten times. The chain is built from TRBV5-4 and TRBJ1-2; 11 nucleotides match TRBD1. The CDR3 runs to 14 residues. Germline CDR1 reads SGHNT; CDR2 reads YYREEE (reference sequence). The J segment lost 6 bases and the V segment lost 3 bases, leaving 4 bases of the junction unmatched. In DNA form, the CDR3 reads TGTGCCAGCAGCTCCGGACAGGGGGCGGATGGCTACACCTTC. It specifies CASSSGQGADGYTF. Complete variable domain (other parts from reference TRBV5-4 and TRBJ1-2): ETGVTQSPTHLIKTRGQQVTLRCSSQSGHNTVSWYQQALGQGPQFIFQYYREEENGRGNFPPRFSGLQFPNYSSELNVNALELDDSALYLCASSSGQGADGYTFGSGTRLTVV.

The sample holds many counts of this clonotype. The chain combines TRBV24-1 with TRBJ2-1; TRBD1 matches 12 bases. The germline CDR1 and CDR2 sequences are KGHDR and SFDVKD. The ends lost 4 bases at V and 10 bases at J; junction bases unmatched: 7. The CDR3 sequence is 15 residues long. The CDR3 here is CATSDWGTGGREQFF. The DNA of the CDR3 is TGTGCCACCAGTGACTGGGGGACAGGGGGCAGGGAGCAGTTCTTC.

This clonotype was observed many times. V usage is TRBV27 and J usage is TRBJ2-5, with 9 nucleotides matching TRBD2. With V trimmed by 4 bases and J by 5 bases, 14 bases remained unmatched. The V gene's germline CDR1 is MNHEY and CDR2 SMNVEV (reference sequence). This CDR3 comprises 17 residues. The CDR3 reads CASSSGAGGLKRETQYF. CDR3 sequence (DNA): TGTGCCAGCAGTTCAGGAGCGGGGGGCCTAAAGCGGGAGACCCAGTACTTC.

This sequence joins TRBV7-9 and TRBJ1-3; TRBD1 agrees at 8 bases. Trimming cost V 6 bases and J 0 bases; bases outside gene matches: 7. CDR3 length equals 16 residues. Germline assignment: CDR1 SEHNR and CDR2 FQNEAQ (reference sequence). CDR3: CASRRGQGISGNTIYF. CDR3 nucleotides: TGTGCCAGCAGGCGAGGACAGGGCATCTCTGGAAACACCATATATTTT.

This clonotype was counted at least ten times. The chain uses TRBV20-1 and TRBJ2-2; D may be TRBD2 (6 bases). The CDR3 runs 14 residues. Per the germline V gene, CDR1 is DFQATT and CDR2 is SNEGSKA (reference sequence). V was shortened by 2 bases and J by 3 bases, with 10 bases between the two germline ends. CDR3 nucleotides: TGCAGTGCTAGACAGGAGGGGTACACCGGGGAGCTGTTTTTT. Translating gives CSARQEGYTGELFF.

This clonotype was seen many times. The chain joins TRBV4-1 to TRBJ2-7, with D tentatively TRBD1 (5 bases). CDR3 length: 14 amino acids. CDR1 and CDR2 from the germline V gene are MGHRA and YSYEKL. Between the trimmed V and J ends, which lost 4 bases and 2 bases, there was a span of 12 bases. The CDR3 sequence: CASSLTGRPYEQYF. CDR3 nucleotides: TGCGCCAGCAGCCTCACAGGACGTCCCTACGAGCAGTACTTC.

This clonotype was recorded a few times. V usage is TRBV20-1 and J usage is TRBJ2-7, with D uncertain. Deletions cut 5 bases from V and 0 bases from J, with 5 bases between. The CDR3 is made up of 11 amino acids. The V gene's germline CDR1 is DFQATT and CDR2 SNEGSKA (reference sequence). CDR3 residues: CSALGSYEQYF. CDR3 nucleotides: TGCAGTGCTCTCGGCTCCTACGAGCAGTACTTC.

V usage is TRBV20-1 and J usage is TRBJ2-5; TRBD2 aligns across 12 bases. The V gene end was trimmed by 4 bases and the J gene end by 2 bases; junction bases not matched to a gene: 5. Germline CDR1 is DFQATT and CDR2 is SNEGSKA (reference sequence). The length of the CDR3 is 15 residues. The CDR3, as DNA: TGCAGTGCTATGACTAGCGGGGGACCTCAAGAGACCCAGTACTTC. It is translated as CSAMTSGGPQETQYF.

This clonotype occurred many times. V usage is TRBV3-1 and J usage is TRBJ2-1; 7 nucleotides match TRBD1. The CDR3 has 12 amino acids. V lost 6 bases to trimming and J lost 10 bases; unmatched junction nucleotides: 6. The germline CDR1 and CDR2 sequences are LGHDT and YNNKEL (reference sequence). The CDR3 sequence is CASSFDRVEQFF. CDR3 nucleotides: TGTGCCAGCAGTTTCGACAGGGTCGAGCAGTTCTTC.